This record covers a single T cell receptor (beta chain). The target of this receptor is not known. Nothing much larger sits one base from this clone, and base qualities are not available. The cohort consisted of 600 or so healthy bone marrow donors. At the time of sampling, all cohort members were nominally healthy, though unrecorded immune exposures were likely present. The donor tested CMV seronegative, placing the donor among the roughly 340 seronegative members of the cohort. Each donor provided a peripheral blood sample, and peripheral blood mononuclear cells were used for TCR beta sequencing. Genomic DNA was extracted from the blood cell samples with the Qiagen DNeasy Blood Extraction Kit. From a lookup of the germline V gene, CDR1 and CDR2 are MNHNS and SASEGT. Reading from cysteine to phenylalanine, the CDR3 counts 15 amino acids. The read is trimmed to its CDR3 DNA, 45 bases read in frame from base 1. The trim is 7 bases for V and 2 bases for J, with a gap of 12 bases between the germline ends.

Receptor libraries were prepared by the immunoSEQ multiplex PCR assay. For the multiplex PCR, a mixture combining 60 forward primers for TCR Vbeta segments and 13 reverse primers for TCR Jbeta segments was used. A multiplex PCR assay on genomic DNA amplified the CDR3 region of rearranged TCR beta genes. The amplified TCR beta libraries were sequenced on the Illumina HiSeq System as 87-base-pair reads. For the original study's pipeline: In a later analysis, roughly 80 million unique TCR beta chains were counted across the roughly 610 repertoires, and some 10 million of these chains were shared by at least two donors. Raw reads were error-corrected and collapsed into unique sequences by a nearest-neighbor algorithm in which closely related sequences were merged to remove PCR and sequencing errors. Alignment of CDR3 sequences to IMGT reference sequences was used to assign V, D and J gene segments. For a sequence to be retained, a match of at least six nucleotides was required to both a V gene segment and a J gene segment. A rearrangement was called productive if the CDR3 had no stop codons and remained in frame with V and J, and every other rearrangement was called non-productive. CDR3 was defined according to IMGT convention as the region running from the second conserved V-encoded cysteine to the conserved J-encoded phenylalanine. Sequences without an unambiguous match to a single V gene segment were excluded from the earlier analysis of over 500 of the donors. In an earlier analysis of roughly 500 of the donors, V segments were called functional above 56.7% productive rearrangements and were called segregating when the between-donor standard deviation exceeded 5%. A statistical classification framework was developed to diagnose cytomegalovirus status using the catalog of TCR beta chain sequences. In a later analysis, TCR nucleotide sequences were compared against IMGT/GENE-DB human TR gene sequences so that V and J genes could be assigned. In a later analysis, CDR3 sequences and most-parsimonious VDJ recombination scenarios were assigned using the TCRdist pipeline. A later analysis defined each TCR beta chain by its CDR3 amino acid sequence plus V-gene family, and excluded reads lacking a unique V-gene family. In a later analysis, approximately 640 highly shared, low-generation-probability nucleotide sequences were removed to address suspected cross-contamination and a sequencing artifact. In a later analysis, a clonal expansion index was calculated for each public chain from normalized within-repertoire ranks of inferred template counts. Generation probabilities in a later analysis came from a VDJ recombination model fitted to out-of-frame rearrangements, and those results were checked against IGoR. A later analysis scored TCR-TCR, TCR-HLA and TCR-CMV co-occurrence with hypergeometric tests, applying a repertoire-size bias correction to TCR pairs. A later analysis estimated false discovery rates by permuting HLA or CMV assignments 20 times. In a later analysis, co-occurring TCRs were grouped using DBSCAN, and TCRdist sequence similarity was added for clustering within HLA-allele-positive subsets. Repertoires with fewer than 30,000 or more than 120,000 public chains, plus five repertoires with anomalous nucleotide sharing, were excluded from co-occurrence clustering. TCRdb retrieved this table from immuneACCESS and kept in-frame rearrangements only. Not all clones are present; in checked studies, unresolved V genes account for under half, and no reason is known for the remainder. V, J and clone size derive from that table, while D and trimming were established from the DNA sequence. Across this sample there are over 150,000 clones, with roughly 80% seen only once. The ten largest make up about 4.9% of the sample.

The sample belongs to a study of cytomegalovirus exposure and HLA in healthy donors (dated by TCRdb to about 2017). Regarding the study in general: In an earlier analysis of about 560 of the donors, around 300 Gb of sequence data and 100 million or so unique TCR beta sequences from roughly 200 million T cells were reported. An early release that covered about 640 HLA-typed donors contained about 290 gigabases of sequencing data and around 80 million unique TCR sequences. Of the 398 genotyped donors, 80% to 90% were placed in the genetic ancestry cluster associated with self-reported Caucasian donors. The study was designed to test whether signatures of past pathogen exposure could be identified by cataloging public T cell receptors. The study profiled the T cell repertoires of under 850 subjects by immunosequencing and related them to cytomegalovirus serostatus. A separate validation cohort of about 110 different subjects was used in addition to the approximately 700-subject first cohort. High-throughput TCR immunosequencing, statistical association of individual TCRs with disease status, and machine learning were combined to predict cytomegalovirus infection status. In a later analysis, previously published TCR beta repertoires from some 640 donors were re-analyzed and high-resolution HLA genotyping was added so that TCR occurrence patterns could be studied. The later analysis used no new phenotypic data to find candidate immune exposures, relying instead on TCR beta sequences and their occurrence across donors. An earlier analysis of around 640 of the donors used high-throughput TCR beta sequencing to judge whether each TCR beta V gene segment behaved as functional or pseudogenic. Donor age, sex, ethnicity and CMV serostatus were compiled together with the repertoire data. Genome-wide SNP genotypes for about 60% of the roughly 670 donors were used in a later genetic analysis, which treated that subset as a discovery cohort. Every discovery cohort repertoire had been produced on one sequencing platform. Both class I and class II loci were covered by HLA typing, at four-digit resolution. Typing coverage differed by locus: A, B, C, DRB1 and DQB1 were typed in about 629-640 donors, DQA1 in roughly 510, DPA1 in some 610, and DPB1 in 450 to 490. A handful of DR-DQ haplotypes were handled as single units for association and clustering because linkage in the cohort was strong. On average, roughly 250,000 unique TCR beta nucleotide sequences were sequenced per donor among some 420 genotyped donors of the cohort, with roughly a sixth of those sequences being non-productive.

Broader findings and caveats from the paper: A further reported finding was that TCR beta sequences accurately predicted the HLA-A and HLA-B alleles for most subjects in the first cohort. For the cohort, immune exposure information was limited to CMV serostatus. In a later analysis, HLA-associated TCR beta chains were found to be more clonally expanded and to have lower generation probabilities than equally common non-associated chains. Linkage disequilibrium might explain the correlated functional status among segregating V segments, but an unknown experimental factor could not be ruled out. Because counts were too low, roughly 18 rarely observed V segments, including chromosome 9 orphons, were left out of the earlier analysis of 587 of the donors. In a later genetic analysis, a missense DCLRE1C variant was associated with V-gene and J-gene trimming of TCR beta chains, and the association was replicated in an independent cohort. A cluster of highly shared sequence variants was judged likely to be a technical artifact of the sequencing pipeline. When HLA alleles, especially DR and DQ, strongly co-occurred, attributing TCR associations to individual alleles was difficult. Most TCR sequences were observed very rarely across donors, whereas some public TCRs were present in many individuals. The 87-base-pair reads could not distinguish some IMGT-functional V segments, including TRBV6-2 and TRBV6-3, so those segments were excluded. Presence/absence analyses assumed roughly uniform sequencing depth across donors, an assumption that may not hold. In vitro tests confirmed that a few of the cytomegalovirus-associated TCR beta chains recognize cytomegalovirus antigens. In a later analysis, most CMV-associated TCR beta chains were found to appear HLA-restricted, with HLA associations seemingly driven largely by CMV exposure. The cohort was sequenced for TCR beta chains only, and without alpha or paired-chain data the features that could be detected were limited. The study gave a list of some 150 TCR beta chains associated with cytomegalovirus. The authors suggested that the approach could potentially be extended to other disease states and immunological phenotypes. Because HLA typing was missing for some donors at each locus, association tests included only the typed subset. A later genetic analysis reported fewer N-insertions in productive TCRs among donors in an Asian-associated ancestry cluster than the roughly 700-donor mean. According to a later analysis, parvovirus B19, influenza, CMV and Epstein-Barr virus appeared linked to several top co-occurrence clusters. Specific HLA alleles were associated with 18,000 or so TCR beta sequences at a false discovery rate of 0.05 in a later analysis. In a later analysis, the rate of TCR association differed among HLA loci, with DRB1 alleles having the most associated TCRs and HLA-C alleles having the fewest. The classifier was reported to diagnose cytomegalovirus status with high specificity and sensitivity in both the original and validation cohorts. In an earlier analysis of more than 450 of the donors, most TCR beta V segments were observed in productive rearrangements about 90% or about 30% of the time, broadly matching IMGT annotations.

The specimen sequenced was PBMCs. The chain is assembled from TRBV6-1 and TRBJ1-6; no D gene is confidently identified. The sequence was obtained from a male donor in good health and CMV-seronegative. The DNA is TGTGCCAGCACCGAGGAGAATACCTATAATTCACCCCTCCACTTT. The translation is CASTEENTYNSPLHF.